A single sample gave rise to the 9 T cell receptor beta chains below, sequenced in a study of graft-versus-host responses after intestinal transplantation. Data came from immunoSEQ multiplex PCR; TCRdb stores just in-frame clones and leaves some out. The table lists around 26,000 clones, approximately 94% of them singletons. The sample consisted of PBMCs, taken 156 days after intestinal transplant. These receptor sequences come from a human patient who received an intestinal transplant, so some T cells may come from the graft donor.

For this clone: Additional DNA sequences in this sample encode the identical CDR3. The chain recombines TRBV5-6 with TRBJ1-1, with D maybe TRBD1 (6 bases). CDR1 is SGHDT and CDR2 is YYEEEE in the germline V gene. Trimming stripped 4 bases from V and 1 base from J, with 8 bases between. This CDR3 region has 13 residues. The CDR3 DNA sequence: TGTGCCAGCAGCCTACAGGGGAACACTGAAGCTTTCTTT. Translation gives CASSLQGNTEAFF.

V is TRBV5-6 and J is TRBJ2-7; no reliable D call. Trimming pared 2 bases from V and 4 bases from J, leaving 7 bases between. This CDR3 has 12 residues. CDR1 is SGHDT and CDR2 is YYEEEE in the germline V gene. CDR3 sequence reads: CASSFGLYEQYF. The CDR3 coding sequence is TGTGCCAGCAGCTTTGGGCTTTACGAGCAGTACTTC.

The rearrangement joins TRBV7-8 to TRBJ1-6; a possible D gene is TRBD1 (5 bases). CDR1 SGHVS and CDR2 FQNEAQ come from the germline V gene. V lost 1 base and J lost 7, with 11 bases in between. The CDR3 runs 15 residues. The CDR3 region is CASSLVAGRNSPLHF. The CDR3 nucleotides are TGTGCCAGCAGCTTAGTAGCAGGGAGAAATTCACCCCTCCACTTT.

The rearrangement links TRBV13 to TRBJ1-2; tentatively, D is TRBD1 (5 bases). This CDR3 contains 14 residues. CDR1 is PRHDT and CDR2 is FYEKMQ in the germline V gene (reference sequence). Trimming stripped 0 bases from V and 6 bases from J, with 11 bases between. CDR3 nucleotides: TGTGCCAGCAGCTTAGGCCGAGGGGAGCATGGCTACACCTTC. Its translation: CASSLGRGEHGYTF.

The rearrangement links TRBV5-1 to TRBJ2-3; D is unresolved. Trimming removed 0 bases at V and 1 base at J, with 12 bases between. Germline V gives CDR1 SGHRS, CDR2 YFSETQ. The CDR3 is made up of 16 amino acids. The CDR3 DNA sequence: TGCGCCAGCAGCTTGGCAGGACCGCCCGGCACAGATACGCAGTATTTT. Protein product: CASSLAGPPGTDTQYF.

The chain uses TRBV9 and TRBJ2-1; D ambiguous. Looked up from germline, CDR1 is SGDLS and CDR2 is YYNGEE. The CDR3 has 15 amino acids. V dropped 0 bases and J dropped 2 bases, with 9 bases sitting between them. Here the CDR3 DNA reads TGTGCCAGCAGCGTAGGCCTAGTACCCTACAATGAGCAGTTCTTC. It encodes CASSVGLVPYNEQFF. The full variable domain, its missing parts supplied by reference TRBV9 and TRBJ2-1, is DSGVTQTPKHLITATGQRVTLRCSPRSGDLSVYWYQQSLDQGLQFLIQYYNGEERAKGNILERFSAQQFPDLHSELNLSSLELGDSALYFCASSVGLVPYNEQFFGPGTRLTVL.

This clone has only one observation. The gene calls are TRBV11-3 and TRBJ2-7; 14 positions match TRBD2. The CDR3 contains 16 residues. CDR1 and CDR2 from the germline V gene are SGHNT and YENEEA. V lost 5 bases and J lost 8; bases outside the gene matches: 11. CDR3: CASSLSFGTSGSQQYF. CDR3 coding DNA: TGTGCCAGCAGCCTCAGCTTTGGGACTAGCGGGAGCCAGCAGTACTTC. Based on the CDR3 plus reference TRBV11-3 and TRBJ2-7, the full variable domain is EAGVVQSPRYKIIEKKQPVAFWCNPISGHNTLYWYLQNLGQGPELLIRYENEEAVDDSQLPKDRFSAERLKGVDSTLKIQPAELGDSAVYLCASSLSFGTSGSQQYFGPGTRLTVT.

The chain couples TRBV4-2 to TRBJ1-5, with D uncertain. CDR1 LGHNA and CDR2 YNFKEQ come from the germline V gene. This CDR3 contains 14 residues. V gave up 5 bases and J gave up 1 base, with 9 bases separating them. CDR3 sequence reads: CASSTLGSNQPQHF. CDR3 DNA sequence: TGTGCCAGCAGCACGTTGGGGAGCAATCAGCCCCAGCATTTT.

The count of this clone is one. The chain uses TRBV7-2 and TRBJ2-7; 9 bases are a match to TRBD1. There are 15 residues in the CDR3. J was trimmed by 7 bases and V by 3 bases; bases with no gene match: 10. CDR1 and CDR2 from the germline V gene are SGHTA and FQGNSA. CDR3 DNA sequence: TGTGCCAGCAGCTTTATCGGGACAGGGCCTAGGGAGCAGTACTTC. It translates to CASSFIGTGPREQYF.